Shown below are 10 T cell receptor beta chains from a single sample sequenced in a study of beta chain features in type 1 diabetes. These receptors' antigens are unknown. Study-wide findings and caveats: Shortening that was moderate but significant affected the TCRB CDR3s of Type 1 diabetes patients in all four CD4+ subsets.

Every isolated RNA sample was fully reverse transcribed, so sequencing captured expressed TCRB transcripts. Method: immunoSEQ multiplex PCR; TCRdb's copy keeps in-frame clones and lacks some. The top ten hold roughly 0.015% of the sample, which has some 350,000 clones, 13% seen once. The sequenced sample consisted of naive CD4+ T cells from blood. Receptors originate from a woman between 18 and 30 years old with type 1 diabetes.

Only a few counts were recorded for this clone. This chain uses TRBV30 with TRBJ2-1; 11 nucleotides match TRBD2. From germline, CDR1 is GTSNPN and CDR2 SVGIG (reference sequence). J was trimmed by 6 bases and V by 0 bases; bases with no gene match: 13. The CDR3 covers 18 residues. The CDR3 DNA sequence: TGTGCCTGGAGTGTAGGAGCCTTGGGGACTAGCGGAATCAATGAGCAGTTCTTC. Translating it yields CAWSVGALGTSGINEQFF.

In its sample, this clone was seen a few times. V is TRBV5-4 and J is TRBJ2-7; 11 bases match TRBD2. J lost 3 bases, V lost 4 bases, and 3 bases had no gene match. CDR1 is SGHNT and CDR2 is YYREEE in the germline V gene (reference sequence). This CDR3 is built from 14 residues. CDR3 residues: CASSVGLAGYEQYV. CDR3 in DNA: TGTGCCAGCAGCGTAGGACTAGCGGGCTACGAGCAGTACGTC.

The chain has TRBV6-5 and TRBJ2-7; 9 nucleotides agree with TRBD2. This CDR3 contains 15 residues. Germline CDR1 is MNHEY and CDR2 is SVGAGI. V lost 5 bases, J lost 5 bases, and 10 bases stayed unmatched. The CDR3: CASSTGGGRADEQYF. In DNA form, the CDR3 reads TGTGCCAGCAGTACCGGGGGCGGGAGGGCGGACGAGCAGTACTTC.

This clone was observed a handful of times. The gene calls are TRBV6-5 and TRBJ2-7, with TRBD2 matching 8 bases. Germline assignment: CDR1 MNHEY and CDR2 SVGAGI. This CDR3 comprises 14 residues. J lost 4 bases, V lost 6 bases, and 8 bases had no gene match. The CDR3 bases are TGTGCCAGCAGCCCCAGCGGGAGTGGGTACGAGCAGTACTTC. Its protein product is CASSPSGSGYEQYF.

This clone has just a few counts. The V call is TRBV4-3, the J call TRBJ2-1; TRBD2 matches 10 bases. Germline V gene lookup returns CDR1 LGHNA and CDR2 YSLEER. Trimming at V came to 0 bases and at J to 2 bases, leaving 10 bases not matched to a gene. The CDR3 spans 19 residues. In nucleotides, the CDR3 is TGCGCCAGCAGCCAAGAGATAGCGGGAGGCAGGGGCGCCTACAATGAGCAGTTCTTC. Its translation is CASSQEIAGGRGAYNEQFF.

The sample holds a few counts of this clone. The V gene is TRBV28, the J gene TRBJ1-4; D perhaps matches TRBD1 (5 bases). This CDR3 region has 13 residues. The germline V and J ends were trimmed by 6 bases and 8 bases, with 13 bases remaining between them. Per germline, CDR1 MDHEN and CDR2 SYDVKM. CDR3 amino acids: CASRYPRGEKLFF. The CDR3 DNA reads TGTGCCAGCAGGTACCCTCGGGGGGAAAAACTGTTTTTT.

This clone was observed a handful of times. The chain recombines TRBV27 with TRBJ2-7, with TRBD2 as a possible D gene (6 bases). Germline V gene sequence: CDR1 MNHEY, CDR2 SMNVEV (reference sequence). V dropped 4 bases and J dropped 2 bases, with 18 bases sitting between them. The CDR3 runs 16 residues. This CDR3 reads CASSSTPGLLPYEQYV. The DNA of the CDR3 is TGTGCCAGCAGTTCTACCCCGGGACTGCTGCCCTACGAGCAGTACGTC.

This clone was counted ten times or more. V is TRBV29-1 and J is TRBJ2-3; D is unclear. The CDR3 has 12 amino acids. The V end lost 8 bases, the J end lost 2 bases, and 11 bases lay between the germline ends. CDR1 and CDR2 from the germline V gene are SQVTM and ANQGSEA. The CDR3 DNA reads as TGCAGCCACCAAGCGACCACAGATACGCAGTATTTT. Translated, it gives CSHQATTDTQYF.

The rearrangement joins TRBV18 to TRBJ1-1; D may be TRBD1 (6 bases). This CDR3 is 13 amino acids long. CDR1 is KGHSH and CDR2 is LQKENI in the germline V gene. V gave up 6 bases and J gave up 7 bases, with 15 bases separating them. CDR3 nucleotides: TGTGCCAGCTCCCTCGGGGGGCAGTATGAAGCTTTCTTT. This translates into CASSLGGQYEAFF.

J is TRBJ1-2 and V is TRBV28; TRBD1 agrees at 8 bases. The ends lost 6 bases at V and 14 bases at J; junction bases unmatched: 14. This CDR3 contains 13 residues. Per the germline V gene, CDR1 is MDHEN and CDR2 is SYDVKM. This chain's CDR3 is CASRRTGSWVLTF. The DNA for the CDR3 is TGTGCCAGCAGAAGGACAGGGAGCTGGGTTCTTACCTTC.